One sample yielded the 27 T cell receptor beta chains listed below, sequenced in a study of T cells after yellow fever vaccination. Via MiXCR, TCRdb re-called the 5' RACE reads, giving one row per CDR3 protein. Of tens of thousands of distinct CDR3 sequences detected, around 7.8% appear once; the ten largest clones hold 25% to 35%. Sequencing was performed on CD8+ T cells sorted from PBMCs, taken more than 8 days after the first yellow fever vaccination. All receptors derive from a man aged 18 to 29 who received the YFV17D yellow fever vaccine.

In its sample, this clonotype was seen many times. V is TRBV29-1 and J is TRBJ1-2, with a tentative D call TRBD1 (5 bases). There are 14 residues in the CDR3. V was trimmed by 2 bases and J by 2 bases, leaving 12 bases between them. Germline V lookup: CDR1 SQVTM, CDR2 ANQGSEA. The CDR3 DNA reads TGCAGCGTTGAACGCGGGGCGGAAAACTATGGCTACACCTTC. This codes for CSVERGAENYGYTF. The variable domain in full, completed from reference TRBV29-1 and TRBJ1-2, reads SAVISQKPSRDICQRGTSLTIQCQVDSQVTMMFWYRQQPGQSLTLIATANQGSEATYESGFVIDKFPISRPNLTFSTLTVSNMSPEDSSIYLCSVERGAENYGYTFGSGTRLTVV.

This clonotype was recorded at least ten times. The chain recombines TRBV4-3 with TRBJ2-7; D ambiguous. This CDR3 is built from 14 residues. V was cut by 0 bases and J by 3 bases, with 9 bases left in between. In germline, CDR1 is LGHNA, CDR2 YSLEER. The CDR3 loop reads CASSQDPTGYEQYF. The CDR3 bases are TGCGCCAGCAGCCAAGACCCCACGGGCTACGAGCAGTACTTC.

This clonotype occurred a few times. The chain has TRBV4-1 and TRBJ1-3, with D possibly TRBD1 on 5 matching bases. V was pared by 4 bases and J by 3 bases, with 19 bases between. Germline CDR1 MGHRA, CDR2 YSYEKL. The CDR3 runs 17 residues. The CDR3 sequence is CASSPWSVRDRGNTIYF. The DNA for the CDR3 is TGCGCCAGCAGCCCCTGGTCGGTGCGGGACCGTGGAAACACCATATATTTT.

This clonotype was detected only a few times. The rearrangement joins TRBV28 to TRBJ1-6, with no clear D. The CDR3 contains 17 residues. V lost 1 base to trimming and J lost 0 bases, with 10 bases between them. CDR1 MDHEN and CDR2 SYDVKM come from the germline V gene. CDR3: CASSLFPEGSYNSPLHF. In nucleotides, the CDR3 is TGTGCCAGCAGTTTATTCCCAGAGGGCTCCTATAATTCACCCCTCCACTTT.

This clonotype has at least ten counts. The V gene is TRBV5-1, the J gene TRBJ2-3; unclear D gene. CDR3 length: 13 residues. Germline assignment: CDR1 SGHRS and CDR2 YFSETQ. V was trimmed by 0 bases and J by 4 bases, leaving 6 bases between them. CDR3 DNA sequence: TGCGCCAGCAGCTTGGAGCCGGCAGATACGCAGTATTTT. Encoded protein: CASSLEPADTQYF.

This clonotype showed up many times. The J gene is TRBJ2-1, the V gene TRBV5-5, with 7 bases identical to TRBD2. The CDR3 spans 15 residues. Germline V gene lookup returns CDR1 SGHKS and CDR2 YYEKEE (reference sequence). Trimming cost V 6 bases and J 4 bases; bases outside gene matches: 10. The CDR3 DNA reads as TGTGCCAGCACCCCGCGCCCTAGCGGTTACAATGAGCAGTTCTTC. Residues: CASTPRPSGYNEQFF.

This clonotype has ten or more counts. This CDR3 is CATSDLAVSGELFF. The CDR3, as DNA: TGTGCCACCAGTGATTTGGCAGTATCCGGGGAGCTGTTTTTT. The chain employs TRBV24-1 and TRBJ2-2; the D is unclear. CDR1 and CDR2 from the germline V gene are KGHDR and SFDVKD. The CDR3 is 14 amino acids. The V end lost 0 bases, the J end lost 6 bases, and 7 bases lay between the germline ends.

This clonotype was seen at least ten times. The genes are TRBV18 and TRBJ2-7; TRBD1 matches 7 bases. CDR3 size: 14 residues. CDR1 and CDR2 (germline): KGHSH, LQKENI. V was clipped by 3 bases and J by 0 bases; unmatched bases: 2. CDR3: CASSPGQPSYEQYF. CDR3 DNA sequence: TGTGCCAGCTCACCGGGACAGCCCTCCTACGAGCAGTACTTC.

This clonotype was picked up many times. The CDR3 loop is CASSQDPGAGQPQHF. CDR3 coding DNA: TGCGCCAGCAGCCAAGACCCGGGGGCAGGGCAGCCCCAGCATTTT. J is TRBJ1-5 and V is TRBV4-1; tentative D call: TRBD1 (6 bases). The CDR3 has 15 residues. Germline lookup yields CDR1 MGHRA and CDR2 YSYEKL. V gave up 0 bases and J gave up 7 bases, with 13 bases separating them.

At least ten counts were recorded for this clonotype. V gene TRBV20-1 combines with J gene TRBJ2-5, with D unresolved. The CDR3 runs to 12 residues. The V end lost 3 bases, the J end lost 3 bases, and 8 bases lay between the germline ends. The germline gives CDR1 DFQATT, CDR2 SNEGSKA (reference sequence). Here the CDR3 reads CSASTEKETQYF. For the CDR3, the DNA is TGCAGTGCTAGTACAGAGAAAGAGACCCAGTACTTC.

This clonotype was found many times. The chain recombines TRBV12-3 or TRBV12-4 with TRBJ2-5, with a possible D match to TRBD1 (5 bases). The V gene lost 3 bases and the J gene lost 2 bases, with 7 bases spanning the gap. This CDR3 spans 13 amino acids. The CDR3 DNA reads TGTGCCAGCAGTTTCAGGGTACAAGAGACCCAGTACTTC. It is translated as CASSFRVQETQYF.

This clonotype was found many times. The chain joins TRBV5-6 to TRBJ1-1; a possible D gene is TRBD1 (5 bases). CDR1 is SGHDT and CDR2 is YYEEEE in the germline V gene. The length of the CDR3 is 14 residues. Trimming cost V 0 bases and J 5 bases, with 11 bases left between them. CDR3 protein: CASSLGGKLTEAFF. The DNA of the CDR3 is TGTGCCAGCAGCTTGGGGGGCAAACTGACTGAAGCTTTCTTT.

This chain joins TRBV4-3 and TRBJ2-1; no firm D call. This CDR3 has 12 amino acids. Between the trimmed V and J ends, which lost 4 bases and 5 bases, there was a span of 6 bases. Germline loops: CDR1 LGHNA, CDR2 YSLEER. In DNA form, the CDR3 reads TGCGCCAGCAGCCCGAGAAACAATGAGCAGTTCTTC. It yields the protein CASSPRNNEQFF.

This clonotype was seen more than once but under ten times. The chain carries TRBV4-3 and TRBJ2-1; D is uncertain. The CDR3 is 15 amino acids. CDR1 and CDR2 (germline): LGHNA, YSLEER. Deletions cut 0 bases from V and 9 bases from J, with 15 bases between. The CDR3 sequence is CASSQDFSSVGEQFF. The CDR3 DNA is TGCGCCAGCAGCCAAGATTTTAGCAGCGTCGGTGAGCAGTTCTTC.

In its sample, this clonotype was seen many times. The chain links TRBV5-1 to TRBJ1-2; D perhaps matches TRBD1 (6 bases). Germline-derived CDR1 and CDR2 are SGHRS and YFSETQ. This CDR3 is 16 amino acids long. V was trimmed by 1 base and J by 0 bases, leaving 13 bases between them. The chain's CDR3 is CASSLLGHGANYGYTF. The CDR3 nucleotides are TGCGCCAGCAGCTTGCTGGGACACGGGGCTAACTATGGCTACACCTTC.

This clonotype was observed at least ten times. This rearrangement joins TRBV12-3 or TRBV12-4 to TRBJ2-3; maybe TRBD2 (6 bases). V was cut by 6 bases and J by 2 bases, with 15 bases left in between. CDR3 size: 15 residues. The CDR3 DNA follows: TGTGCCAGCAGCCTCCCCCGGGGGTCCACAGATACGCAGTATTTT. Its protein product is CASSLPRGSTDTQYF.

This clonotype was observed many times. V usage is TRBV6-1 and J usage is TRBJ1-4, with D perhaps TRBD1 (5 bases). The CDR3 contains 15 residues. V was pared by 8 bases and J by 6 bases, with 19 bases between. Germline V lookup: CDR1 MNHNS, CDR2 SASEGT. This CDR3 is CASLSPGPGYEKLFF. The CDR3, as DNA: TGTGCCAGCCTCAGCCCGGGACCTGGCTATGAAAAACTGTTTTTT.

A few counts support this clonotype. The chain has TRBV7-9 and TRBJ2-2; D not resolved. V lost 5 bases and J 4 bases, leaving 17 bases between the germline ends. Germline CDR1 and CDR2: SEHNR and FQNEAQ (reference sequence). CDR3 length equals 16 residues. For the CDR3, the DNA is TGTGCCAGCAGCCTCGGAAGGGCCTCGCTCACCGGGGAGCTGTTTTTT. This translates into CASSLGRASLTGELFF. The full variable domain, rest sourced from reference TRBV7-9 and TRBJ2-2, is DTGVSQNPRHKITKRGQNVTFRCDPISEHNRLYWYRQTLGQGPEFLTYFQNEAQLEKSRLLSDRFSAERPKGSFSTLEIQRTEQGDSAMYLCASSLGRASLTGELFFGEGSRLTVL.

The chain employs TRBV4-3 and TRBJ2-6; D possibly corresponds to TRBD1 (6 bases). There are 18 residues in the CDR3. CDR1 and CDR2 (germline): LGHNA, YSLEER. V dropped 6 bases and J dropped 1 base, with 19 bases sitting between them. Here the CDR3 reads CASSATGTPLSGANVLTF. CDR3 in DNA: TGCGCCAGCAGTGCAACCGGGACACCGTTATCTGGGGCCAACGTCCTGACTTTC.

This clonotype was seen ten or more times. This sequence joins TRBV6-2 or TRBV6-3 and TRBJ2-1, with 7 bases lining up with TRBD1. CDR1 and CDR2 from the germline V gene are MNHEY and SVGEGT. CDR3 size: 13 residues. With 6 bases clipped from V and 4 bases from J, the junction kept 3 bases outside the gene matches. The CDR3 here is CASRPGQYNEQFF. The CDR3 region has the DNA TGTGCCAGCAGACCGGGACAGTACAATGAGCAGTTCTTC.

The CDR3 is CASRAGTGLYGYTF. CDR3 bases: TGTGCCAGTAGGGCCGGGACAGGGCTCTATGGCTACACCTTC. This chain connects TRBV19 to TRBJ1-2, with 9 nucleotides matching TRBD1. Per germline, CDR1 LNHDA and CDR2 SQIVND (reference sequence). The CDR3 has 14 amino acids. After removal of 6 bases from V and 4 bases from J, the junction contained 6 bases not matched to a gene.

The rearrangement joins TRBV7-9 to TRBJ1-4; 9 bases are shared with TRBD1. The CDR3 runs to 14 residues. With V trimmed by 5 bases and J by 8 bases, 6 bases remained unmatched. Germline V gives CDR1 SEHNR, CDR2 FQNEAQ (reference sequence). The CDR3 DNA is TGTGCCAGCAGCGCGGGACAGGGCGGCGAAAAACTGTTTTTT. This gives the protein CASSAGQGGEKLFF.

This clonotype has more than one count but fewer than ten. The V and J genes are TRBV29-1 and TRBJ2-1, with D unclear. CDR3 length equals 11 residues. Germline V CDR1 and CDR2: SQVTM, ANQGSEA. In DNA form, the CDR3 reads TGCGGCTACAGCTCCTACAATGAGCAGTTCTTC. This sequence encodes CGYSSYNEQFF.

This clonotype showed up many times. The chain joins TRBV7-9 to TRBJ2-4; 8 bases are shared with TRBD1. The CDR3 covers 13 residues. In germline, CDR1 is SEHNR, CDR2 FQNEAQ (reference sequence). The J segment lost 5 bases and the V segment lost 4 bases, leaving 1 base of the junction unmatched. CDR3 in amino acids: CASSWGQENIQYF. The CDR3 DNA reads TGTGCCAGCAGCTGGGGACAGGAAAACATTCAGTACTTC.

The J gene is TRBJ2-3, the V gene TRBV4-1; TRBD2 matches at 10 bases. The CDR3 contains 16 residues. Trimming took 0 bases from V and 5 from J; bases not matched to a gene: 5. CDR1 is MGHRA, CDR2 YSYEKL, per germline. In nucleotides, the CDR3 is TGCGCCAGCAGCCAAGATCCTAGCGGGGGTCGAGATACGCAGTATTTT. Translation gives CASSQDPSGGRDTQYF.

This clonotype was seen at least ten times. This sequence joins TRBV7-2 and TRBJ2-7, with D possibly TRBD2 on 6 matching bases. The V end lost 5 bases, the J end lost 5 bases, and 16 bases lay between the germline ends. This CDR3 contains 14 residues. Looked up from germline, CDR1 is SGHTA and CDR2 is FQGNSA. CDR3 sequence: CASSLPSGANEQYF. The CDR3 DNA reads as TGTGCCAGCAGCCTCCCCTCGGGAGCCAACGAGCAGTACTTC.

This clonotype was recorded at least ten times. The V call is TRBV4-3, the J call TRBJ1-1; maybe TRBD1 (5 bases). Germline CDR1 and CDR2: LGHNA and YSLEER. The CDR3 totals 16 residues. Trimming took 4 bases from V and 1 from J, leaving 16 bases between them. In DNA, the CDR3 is TGCGCCAGCAGCCCACTCGAGGGGAAGGGGAACACTGAAGCTTTCTTT. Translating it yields CASSPLEGKGNTEAFF.